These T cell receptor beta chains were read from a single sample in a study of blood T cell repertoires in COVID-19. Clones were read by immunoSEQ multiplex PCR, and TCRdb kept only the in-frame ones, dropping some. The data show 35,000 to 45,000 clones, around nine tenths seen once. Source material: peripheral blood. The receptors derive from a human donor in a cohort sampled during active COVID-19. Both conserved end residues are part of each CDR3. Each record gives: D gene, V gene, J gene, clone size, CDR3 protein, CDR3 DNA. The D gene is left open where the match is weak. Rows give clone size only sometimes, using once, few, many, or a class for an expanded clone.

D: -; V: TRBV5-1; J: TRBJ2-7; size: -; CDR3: CASSFDRSEQYF; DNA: TGCGCCAGCAGCTTTGACAGGAGCGAGCAGTACTTC
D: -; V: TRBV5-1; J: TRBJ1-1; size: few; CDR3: CASSFLPSTEAFF; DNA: TGCGCCAGCAGCTTTCTGCCTAGCACTGAAGCTTTCTTT
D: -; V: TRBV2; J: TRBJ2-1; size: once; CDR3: CASSERRGSYNEQFF; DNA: TGTGCCAGCAGTGAAAGGCGGGGCTCCTACAATGAGCAGTTCTTC
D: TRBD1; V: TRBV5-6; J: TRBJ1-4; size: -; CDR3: CASSRWDRGSEKLFF; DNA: TGTGCCAGCAGCCGTTGGGACAGGGGGAGTGAAAAACTGTTTTTT
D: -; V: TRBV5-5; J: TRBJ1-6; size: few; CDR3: CASNRALNNSPLHF; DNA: TGTGCCAGCAACAGGGCCCTCAATAATTCACCCCTCCACTTT
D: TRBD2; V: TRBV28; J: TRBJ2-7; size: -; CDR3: CASSAAGGRVDEQYF; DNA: TGTGCCAGCAGTGCCGCGGGGGGCAGGGTAGACGAGCAGTACTTC
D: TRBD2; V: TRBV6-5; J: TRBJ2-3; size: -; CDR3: CASSYDSGGGTDTQYF; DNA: TGTGCCAGCAGTTACGACTCGGGGGGGGGCACAGATACGCAGTATTTT
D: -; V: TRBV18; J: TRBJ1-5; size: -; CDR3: CASSQGYSNQPQHF; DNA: TGTGCCAGCTCACAGGGGTATAGCAATCAGCCCCAGCATTTT
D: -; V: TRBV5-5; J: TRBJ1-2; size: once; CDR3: CASSLGAAHYGYTF; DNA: TGTGCCAGCAGCTTAGGGGCAGCTCACTATGGCTACACCTTC
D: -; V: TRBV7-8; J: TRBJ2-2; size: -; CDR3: CASSHGVTGELFF; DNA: TGTGCCAGCAGCCACGGGGTCACCGGGGAGCTGTTTTTT
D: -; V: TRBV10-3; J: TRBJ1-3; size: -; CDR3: CAISGGLKSGNTIYF; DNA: TGTGCCATCAGTGGGGGCCTAAAGTCTGGAAACACCATATATTTT
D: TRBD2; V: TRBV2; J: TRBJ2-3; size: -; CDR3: CASSNLAASTDTQYF; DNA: TGTGCCAGCAGCAACCTAGCGGCAAGCACAGATACGCAGTATTTT
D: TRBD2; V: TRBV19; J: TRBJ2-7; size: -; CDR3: CASQISGGRYEQYF; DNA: TGTGCCAGCCAGATTAGCGGGGGACGATACGAGCAGTACTTC
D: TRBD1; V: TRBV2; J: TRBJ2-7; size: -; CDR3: CASRRQGYSPSYEQYF; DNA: TGTGCCAGCCGAAGACAGGGTTATTCGCCCTCCTACGAGCAGTACTTC
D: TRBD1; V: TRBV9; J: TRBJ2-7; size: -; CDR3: CASSVGQGPPYEQYF; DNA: TGTGCCAGCAGCGTCGGACAGGGGCCTCCCTACGAGCAGTACTTC
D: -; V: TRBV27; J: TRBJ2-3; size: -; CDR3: CASNYVGNSEDTQYF; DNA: TGTGCCAGCAATTATGTGGGCAACTCAGAGGATACGCAGTATTTT
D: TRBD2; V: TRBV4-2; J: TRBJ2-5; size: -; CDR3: CASSRSGGAVETQYF; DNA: TGTGCCAGCAGCCGGAGCGGGGGGGCCGTTGAGACCCAGTACTTC
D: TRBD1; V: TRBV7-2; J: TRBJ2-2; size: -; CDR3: CASSLLGRGLLTGELFF; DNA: TGTGCCAGCAGCTTACTGGGCAGGGGGCTTCTAACCGGGGAGCTGTTTTTT
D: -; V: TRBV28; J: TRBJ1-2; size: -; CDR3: CASSDRPNYGYTF; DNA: TGTGCCAGCAGCGACAGGCCTAACTATGGCTACACCTTC
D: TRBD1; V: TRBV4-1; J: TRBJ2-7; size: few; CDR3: CASSIGQGEYEQYF; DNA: TGCGCCAGCAGTATCGGACAGGGAGAATACGAGCAGTACTTC
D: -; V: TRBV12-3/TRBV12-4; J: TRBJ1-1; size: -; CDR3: CASVFSADTEAFF; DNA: TGTGCCAGCGTGTTTTCTGCGGACACTGAAGCTTTCTTT
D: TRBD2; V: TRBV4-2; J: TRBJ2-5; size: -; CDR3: CASSQELQAGVSEETQYF; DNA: TGTGCCAGCAGCCAAGAGCTACAAGCGGGGGTGTCGGAAGAGACCCAGTACTTC
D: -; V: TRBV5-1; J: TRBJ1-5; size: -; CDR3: CASSLDRDQPQHF; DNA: TGCGCCAGCAGCTTGGACAGGGATCAGCCCCAGCATTTT
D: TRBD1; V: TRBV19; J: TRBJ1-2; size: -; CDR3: CASSRGQVYGYTF; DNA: TGTGCCAGTAGTCGGGGACAGGTCTATGGCTACACCTTC
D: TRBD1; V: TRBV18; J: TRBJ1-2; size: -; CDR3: CASSQSTGQDYGYTF; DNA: TGTGCCAGCTCACAGTCTACGGGACAGGACTATGGCTACACCTTC
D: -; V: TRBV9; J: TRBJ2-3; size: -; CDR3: CASSYRAGTDTQYF; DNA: TGTGCCAGCTCATATAGGGCGGGGACGGATACGCAGTATTTT
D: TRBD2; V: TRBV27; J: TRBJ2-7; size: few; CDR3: CASSLTSGGIYEQYF; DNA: TGTGCCAGCAGTTTAACTAGCGGGGGAATTTACGAGCAGTACTTC
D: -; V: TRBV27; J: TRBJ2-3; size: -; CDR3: CASSDAYPGLTDTQYF; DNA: TGTGCCAGCAGCGACGCATATCCAGGTCTCACAGATACGCAGTATTTT
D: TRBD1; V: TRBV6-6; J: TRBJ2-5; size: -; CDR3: CASSHTGGQGEETQYF; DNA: TGTGCCAGCAGCCATACAGGAGGACAGGGGGAAGAGACCCAGTACTTC
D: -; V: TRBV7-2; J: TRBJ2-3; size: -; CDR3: CASSLGWTSTDTQYF; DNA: TGTGCCAGCAGCTTAGGGTGGACTAGCACAGATACGCAGTATTTT
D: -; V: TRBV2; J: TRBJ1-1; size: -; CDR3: CASQGDTEAFF; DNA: TGTGCCAGCCAAGGGGACACTGAAGCTTTCTTT
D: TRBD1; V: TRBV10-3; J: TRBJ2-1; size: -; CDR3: CAISDWDRDSNEQFF; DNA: TGTGCCATCAGTGATTGGGACAGGGATAGCAATGAGCAGTTCTTC
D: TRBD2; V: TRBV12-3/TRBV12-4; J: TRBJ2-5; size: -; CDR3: CASSDSGETQYF; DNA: TGTGCCAGCAGTGATAGCGGGGAGACCCAGTACTTC
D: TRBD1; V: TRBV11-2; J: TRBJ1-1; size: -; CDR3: CASSQDRGLEAFF; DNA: TGTGCCAGCAGCCAGGACAGGGGGCTTGAAGCTTTCTTT
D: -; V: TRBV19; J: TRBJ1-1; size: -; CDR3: CASSPSNGEAFF; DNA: TGTGCCAGTAGTCCATCGAACGGTGAAGCTTTCTTT
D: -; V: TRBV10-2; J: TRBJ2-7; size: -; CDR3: CASSGYYEQYF; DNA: TGCGCCAGCAGTGGTTACTACGAGCAGTACTTC
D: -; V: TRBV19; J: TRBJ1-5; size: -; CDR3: CASSIVSTGLNQPQHF; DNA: TGTGCCAGTAGTATAGTGTCTACAGGGCTTAATCAGCCCCAGCATTTT